This T cell receptor (beta chain) originates from a study of beta chain features in type 1 diabetes. This clone occurred a few times. What it binds is not known. The CDR3 loop spans 14 amino acids. Trimming took off 6 bases at V and 0 bases at J, with 12 bases between the two ends. Germline CDR1 reads SGHAT; CDR2 reads FQNNGV. The whole isolated RNA underwent reverse transcription, so sequencing captured expressed TCRB transcripts. Assay: immunoSEQ multiplex PCR; the TCRdb copy retains only in-frame clones and omits some. The data contain roughly 150,000 clones, 7.8% of them singletons. One heparinised draw, averaging roughly 110 mL, was taken per donor. Regarding the study as a whole: Using cDNA template may skew counts toward highly expressing activated cells. Among patients with Type 1 diabetes, TCRB CDR3s were moderately but significantly shorter in every one of the four CD4+ subsets.

This clonotype originated in a woman in her 40s with type 1 diabetes. The gene calls are TRBV11-2 and TRBJ2-7, with a tentative D call TRBD1 (6 bases). The source material was central memory CD4+ T cells from blood. The CDR3 reads CASRPGTHSYEQYF. The CDR3 coding sequence is TGTGCCAGCAGACCCGGGACACACTCCTACGAGCAGTACTTC.